These 23 T cell receptor beta chains were all obtained from the same sample, sequenced in a study of early T cells in non-severe SARS-CoV-2 infection. TCRdb re-called the 5' RACE reads with MiXCR, one entry per CDR3 protein. The sample yields 69,000 or so distinct CDR3 sequences, over 3.5% seen once. This specimen consisted of whole blood, obtained at baseline. Every receptor here comes from an adult who was a healthcare worker with PCR-confirmed SARS-CoV-2 infection or an uninfected control (not recorded which). The donor label of this sample is uncertain.

The genes are TRBV12-3 or TRBV12-4 and TRBJ2-7; D call uncertain. The V gene lost 4 bases and the J gene lost 1 base, with 14 bases spanning the gap. CDR3 length: 15 amino acids. CDR3 sequence (DNA): TGTGCCAGCAGTTCCCTAGGTGGGGTATCCTACGAGCAGTACTTC. It is translated as CASSSLGGVSYEQYF.

This clonotype was recorded many times. The V gene is TRBV20-1, the J gene TRBJ1-6, with D perhaps TRBD1 (5 bases). The CDR3 is 16 residues long. Trimming took off 4 bases at V and 5 bases at J, with 18 bases between the two ends. The germline V gene encodes CDR1 DFQATT and CDR2 SNEGSKA (reference sequence). The CDR3 region is CSATLTGGPNNSPLHF. The CDR3 coding sequence is TGCAGTGCTACACTAACAGGAGGACCTAATAATTCACCCCTCCACTTT.

This clonotype was found many times. The gene calls are TRBV7-6 and TRBJ2-7; 9 positions match TRBD1. Losses at the gene ends were 5 bases for V and 2 bases for J; bases not matched to a gene: 4. CDR1 SGHVS and CDR2 FNYEAQ come from the germline V gene. The CDR3 extends over 14 amino acids. CDR3 loop: CASSAGQGAYEQYF. DNA for the CDR3: TGTGCCAGCAGCGCGGGACAGGGTGCCTACGAGCAGTACTTC.

This clonotype showed up just a few times. This chain uses TRBV10-3 with TRBJ2-1, with 8 bases that match TRBD1. Germline trimming cut 3 bases from V and 6 bases from J; bases unmatched to any gene: 10. Germline-derived CDR1 and CDR2 are ENHRY and SYGVKD. CDR3 length equals 16 residues. The CDR3 coding sequence is TGTGCCATCAGTGAAGGTTCCCAGGGGGCTCTCAATGAGCAGTTCTTC. This gives the protein CAISEGSQGALNEQFF.

This clonotype was seen repeatedly, ten times or more. V usage is TRBV29-1 and J usage is TRBJ1-5, with D unclear. The CDR3 covers 15 residues. Germline V lookup: CDR1 SQVTM, CDR2 ANQGSEA. V was shortened by 1 base and J by 2 bases, with 12 bases between the two germline ends. CDR3 coding DNA: TGCAGCGTTGAAGTTTCAGGAATGGGCAATCAGCCCCAGCATTTT. Protein: CSVEVSGMGNQPQHF.

This clonotype came up many times. This chain joins TRBV6-2 or TRBV6-3 and TRBJ1-1; possibly TRBD1 for D (5 bases). V lost 6 bases to trimming and J lost 6 bases, with 8 bases between them. CDR1 MNHEY and CDR2 SVGEGT come from the germline V gene. There are 11 residues in the CDR3. This CDR3 is CASRWTSEAFF. In DNA, the CDR3 is TGTGCCAGCAGGTGGACATCTGAAGCTTTCTTT.

Regarding this clonotype: A much more abundant neighbour one base away suggests this may be a read error. The chain recombines TRBV12-3 or TRBV12-4 with TRBJ2-7; 8 bases align to TRBD2. The CDR3 has 12 amino acids. For the CDR3, the DNA is TGTGCCAGCACCGGGACTAGGGACGAGCAGAACTTC. Protein sequence: CASTGTRDEQNF.

This clonotype was detected a few times. The chain couples TRBV10-3 to TRBJ2-3, with unresolved D. The CDR3 is 13 residues long. Deletions cut 5 bases from V and 2 bases from J, with 8 bases between. Germline V gives CDR1 ENHRY, CDR2 SYGVKD. For the CDR3, the DNA is TGTGCCATCAGTTATCTACCCACAGATACGCAGTATTTT. Encoded protein: CAISYLPTDTQYF.

This clonotype was seen many times. The genes are TRBV6-5 and TRBJ1-2, with TRBD1 matching over 7 bases. The V segment lost 0 bases and the J segment 4 bases; nucleotides outside the gene matches: 8. The germline CDR1 and CDR2 sequences are MNHEY and SVGAGI. The CDR3 spans 16 residues. The CDR3: CASSYSTGLWGYGYTF. CDR3 DNA: TGTGCCAGCAGTTACTCGACAGGGTTGTGGGGCTATGGCTACACCTTC.

In this sample, this clonotype turned up a few times. This sequence joins TRBV29-1 and TRBJ1-1, with a tentative D call TRBD1 (5 bases). The germline V gene has CDR1 SQVTM and CDR2 ANQGSEA. Trimming took off 7 bases at V and 0 bases at J, with 6 bases between the two ends. The CDR3 extends over 11 amino acids. The CDR3 loop reads CSEGVNTEAFF. The CDR3 DNA reads as TGCAGCGAAGGGGTGAACACTGAAGCTTTCTTT.

This clonotype showed up just a few times. This chain links TRBV20-1 with TRBJ1-3; possible D gene TRBD1, 6 bases. Trimming took 5 bases from V and 5 from J, leaving 16 bases between them. Looked up from germline, CDR1 is DFQATT and CDR2 is SNEGSKA (reference sequence). This CDR3 is built from 14 residues. In nucleotides, the CDR3 is TGCAGTGCTCCAGGGGCGGGCAGCCGAAACACCATATATTTT. Translating gives CSAPGAGSRNTIYF.

This clonotype was seen a handful of times. The chain couples TRBV6-2 or TRBV6-3 to TRBJ2-1, with 9 bases fitting TRBD2. This CDR3 spans 14 amino acids. Germline-derived CDR1 and CDR2 are MNHEY and SVGEGT. J lost 3 bases, V lost 7 bases, and 4 bases had no gene match. The CDR3 DNA follows: TGTGCCAGCAACGGACTAGCGAGCTACAATGAGCAGTTCTTC. This sequence encodes CASNGLASYNEQFF.

This clonotype showed up just a few times. CDR3 sequence reads: CASTRTSGGDTQYF. Here the CDR3 DNA reads TGCGCCAGCACCCGGACTAGCGGGGGAGATACGCAGTATTTT. J is TRBJ2-3 and V is TRBV5-1; 13 nucleotides align to TRBD2. J lost 5 bases, V lost 6 bases, and 3 bases had no gene match. Looked up from germline, CDR1 is SGHRS and CDR2 is YFSETQ. This CDR3 has 14 amino acids.

This clonotype appeared many times. The chain carries TRBV20-1 and TRBJ2-1, with 8 bases fitting TRBD2. V was pared by 0 bases and J by 0 bases, with 7 bases of the junction left unmatched. CDR3 length equals 17 residues. Per the germline V gene, CDR1 is DFQATT and CDR2 is SNEGSKA (reference sequence). The CDR3 sequence: CSARDLRRGGSYNEQFF. The CDR3 DNA is TGCAGTGCTAGAGATCTTCGCCGGGGGGGCTCCTACAATGAGCAGTTCTTC.

The chain employs TRBV5-1 and TRBJ1-2; maybe TRBD1 (5 bases). In germline, CDR1 is SGHRS, CDR2 YFSETQ. V was shortened by 0 bases and J by 3 bases, with 12 bases between the two germline ends. CDR3 size: 15 residues. CDR3 coding DNA: TGCGCCAGCAGCTTGGTCGTCGGACAATACTATGGCTACACCTTC. It codes for CASSLVVGQYYGYTF.

This clonotype occurred many times. This chain joins TRBV7-9 and TRBJ1-5, with TRBD1 as a possible D gene (5 bases). The V gene's germline CDR1 is SEHNR and CDR2 FQNEAQ (reference sequence). V lost 8 bases and J lost 0, with 11 bases in between. This CDR3 spans 14 amino acids. The CDR3 DNA reads as TGTGCCAGCTCCCGGGGGTATAGCAATCAGCCCCAGCATTTT. Its translation is CASSRGYSNQPQHF.

This clonotype has more than one count but fewer than ten. The chain joins TRBV5-1 to TRBJ2-2; D is unresolved. This CDR3 contains 13 residues. The germline gives CDR1 SGHRS, CDR2 YFSETQ. V was trimmed by 2 bases and J by 5 bases, leaving 7 bases between them. CDR3 in DNA: TGCGCCAGCAGCTTTCTAGAAACCGGGGAGCTGTTTTTT. Protein product: CASSFLETGELFF.

The gene calls are TRBV18 and TRBJ2-7; the match to TRBD1 covers 9 bases. Germline V lookup: CDR1 KGHSH, CDR2 LQKENI. The CDR3 runs to 15 residues. Trimming took 3 bases from V and 0 from J; bases not matched to a gene: 3. The CDR3: CASSPRTGASYEQYF. The DNA of the CDR3 is TGTGCCAGCTCACCTAGGACAGGGGCCTCCTACGAGCAGTACTTC.

At least ten counts were recorded for this clonotype. The gene calls are TRBV12-3 or TRBV12-4 and TRBJ2-1, with a weak D call TRBD1 (6 bases). The CDR3 runs 12 residues. Trimming removed 3 bases at V and 10 bases at J, with 10 bases between. The CDR3 bases are TGTGCCAGCAGTTTCACAGGGAACGAGCAGTTCTTC. Residues: CASSFTGNEQFF.

This chain joins TRBV5-1 and TRBJ2-7; TRBD1 agrees at 8 bases. From germline, CDR1 is SGHRS and CDR2 YFSETQ. The junction had 12 bases not matched to a gene; V was cut back by 4 bases and J by 9 bases. CDR3 length equals 14 residues. CDR3 loop: CASSDSGTGFGQYF. CDR3 nucleotides: TGCGCCAGCAGCGATTCCGGGACAGGCTTCGGGCAGTACTTC.

In its sample, this clonotype was seen many times. The gene calls are TRBV6-5 and TRBJ2-1; 8 bases are a match to TRBD1. CDR1 MNHEY and CDR2 SVGAGI come from the germline V gene. V was clipped by 4 bases and J by 8 bases; unmatched bases: 7. This CDR3 has 14 residues. The CDR3 region has the DNA TGTGCCAGCAGTTCCGGGACAGGAGGGCATGAGCAGTTCTTC. This gives the protein CASSSGTGGHEQFF.

J is TRBJ2-2 and V is TRBV29-1; tentatively, D is TRBD2 (6 bases). The CDR3 is made up of 13 amino acids. The germline V gene has CDR1 SQVTM and CDR2 ANQGSEA. Trimming removed 7 bases at V and 0 bases at J, with 9 bases between. CDR3 bases: TGCAGCGGCAGACTAGCGAACACCGGGGAGCTGTTTTTT. Its translation is CSGRLANTGELFF.

This clonotype was counted ten times or more. The chain uses TRBV5-1 and TRBJ2-3; tentative D call: TRBD2 (6 bases). The germline V and J ends were trimmed by 0 bases and 1 base, with 9 bases remaining between them. Germline-derived CDR1 and CDR2 are SGHRS and YFSETQ. CDR3 size: 15 residues. CDR3 region: CASSLDLARTDTQYF. CDR3 sequence (DNA): TGCGCCAGCAGCTTGGATCTAGCGCGCACAGATACGCAGTATTTT.